This T cell receptor (beta chain) is from a study of blood T cell repertoires in COVID-19. Study as a whole: Specimens from acute and convalescent COVID-19 originated in the United States, Italy and Spain.

The CDR3 is 15 amino acids. Germline CDR1 and CDR2: WNHNN and SYGVQD (reference sequence). Trimming removed 0 bases from V and 5 bases from J, with 13 bases in between. This clone was observed a handful of times. Produced via immunoSEQ multiplex PCR; TCRdb's table is partial and in-frame only. The sample lists some 200,000 clones, 81% occurring once. This chain uses TRBV10-1 with TRBJ1-1; D might be TRBD1 (6 bases). The specimen sequenced was PBMCs or T cells enriched from blood (not recorded which). The sequence was collected from a man in his forties or fifties who had recovered from COVID-19. CDR3 in amino acids: CASSESIRGGTEAFF. The CDR3 DNA sequence: TGCGCCAGCAGTGAGTCGATCAGGGGTGGAACTGAAGCTTTCTTT.